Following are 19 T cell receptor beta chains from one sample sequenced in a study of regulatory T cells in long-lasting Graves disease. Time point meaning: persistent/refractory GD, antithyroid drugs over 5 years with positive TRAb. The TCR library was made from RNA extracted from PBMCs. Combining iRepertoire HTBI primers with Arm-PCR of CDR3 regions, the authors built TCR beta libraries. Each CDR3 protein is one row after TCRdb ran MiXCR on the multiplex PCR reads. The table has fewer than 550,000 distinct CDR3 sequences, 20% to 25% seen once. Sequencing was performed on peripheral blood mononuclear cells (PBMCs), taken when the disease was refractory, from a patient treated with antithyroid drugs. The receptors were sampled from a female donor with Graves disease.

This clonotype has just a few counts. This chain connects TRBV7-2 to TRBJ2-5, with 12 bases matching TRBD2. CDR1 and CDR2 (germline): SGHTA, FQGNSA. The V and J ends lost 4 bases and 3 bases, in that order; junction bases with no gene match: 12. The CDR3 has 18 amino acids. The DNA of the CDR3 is TGTGCCAGCAGCTCAGGTCCTCTGTCTAGCGGGAGGGAAGAGACCCAGTACTTC. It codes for CASSSGPLSSGREETQYF. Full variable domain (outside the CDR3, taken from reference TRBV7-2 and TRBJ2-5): GAGVSQSPSNKVTEKGKDVELRCDPISGHTALYWYRQSLGQGLEFLIYFQGNSAPDKSGLPSDRFSAERTGGSVSTLTIQRTQQEDSAVYLCASSSGPLSSGREETQYFGPGTRLLVL.

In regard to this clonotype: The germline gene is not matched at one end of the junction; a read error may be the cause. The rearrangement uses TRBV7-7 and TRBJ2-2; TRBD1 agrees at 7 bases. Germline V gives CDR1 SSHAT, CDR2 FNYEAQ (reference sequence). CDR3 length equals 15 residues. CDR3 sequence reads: CASSSGQLNTGELFF. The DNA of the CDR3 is TGTGCTAGCAGCTCGGGACAGCTGAACACCGGGGAGCTGTTTTTT.

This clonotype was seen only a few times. The CDR3, as DNA: TGTGCCAGTAGTATGGGCAGTGCGCAAGAGACCCAGTACTTC. It yields the protein CASSMGSAQETQYF. The chain links TRBV19 to TRBJ2-5; D remains ambiguous. The CDR3 consists of 14 residues. Trimming took 3 bases from V and 2 from J, leaving 10 bases between them. Per germline, CDR1 LNHDA and CDR2 SQIVND (reference sequence).

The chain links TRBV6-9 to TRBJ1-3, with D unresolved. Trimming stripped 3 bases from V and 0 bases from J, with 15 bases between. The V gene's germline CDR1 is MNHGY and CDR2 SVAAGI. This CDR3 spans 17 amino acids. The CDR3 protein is CASSYRPSSISGNTIYF. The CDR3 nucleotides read TGTGCCAGCAGTTACCGACCCTCCAGCATCTCTGGAAACACCATATATTTT.

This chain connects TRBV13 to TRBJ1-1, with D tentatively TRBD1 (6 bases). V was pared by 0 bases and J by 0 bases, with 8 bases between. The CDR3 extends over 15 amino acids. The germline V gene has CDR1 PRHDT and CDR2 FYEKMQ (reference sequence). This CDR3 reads CASSLGRQVNTEAFF. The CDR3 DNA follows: TGTGCCAGCAGCTTAGGACGACAGGTGAACACTGAAGCTTTCTTT.

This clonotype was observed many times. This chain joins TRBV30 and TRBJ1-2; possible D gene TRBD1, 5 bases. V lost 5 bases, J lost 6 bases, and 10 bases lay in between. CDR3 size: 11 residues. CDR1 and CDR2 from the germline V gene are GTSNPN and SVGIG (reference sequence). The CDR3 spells CAWVGPHGYTF. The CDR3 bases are TGTGCCTGGGTGGGACCTCATGGCTACACCTTC.

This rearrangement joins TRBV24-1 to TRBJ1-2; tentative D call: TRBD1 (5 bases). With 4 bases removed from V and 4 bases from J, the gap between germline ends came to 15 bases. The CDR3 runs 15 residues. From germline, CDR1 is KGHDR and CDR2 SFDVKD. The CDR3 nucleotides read TGTGCCACCAGTGACCCCGGGACGGGAACCTATGGCTACACCTTC. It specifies CATSDPGTGTYGYTF.

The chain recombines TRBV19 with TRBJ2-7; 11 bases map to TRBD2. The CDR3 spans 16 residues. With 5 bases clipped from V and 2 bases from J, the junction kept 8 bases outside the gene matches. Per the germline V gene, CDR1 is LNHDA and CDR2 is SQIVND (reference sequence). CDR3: CASSVPGTSGTYEQYF. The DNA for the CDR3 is TGTGCCAGTAGTGTCCCCGGGACTAGCGGAACCTACGAGCAGTACTTC.

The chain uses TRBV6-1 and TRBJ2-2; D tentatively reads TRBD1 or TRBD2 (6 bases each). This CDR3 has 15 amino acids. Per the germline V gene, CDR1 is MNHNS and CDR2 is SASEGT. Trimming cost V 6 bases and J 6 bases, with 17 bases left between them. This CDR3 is CASSLHGGRSGELFF. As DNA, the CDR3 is TGTGCCAGCAGCTTGCATGGGGGGCGGTCCGGGGAGCTGTTTTTT.

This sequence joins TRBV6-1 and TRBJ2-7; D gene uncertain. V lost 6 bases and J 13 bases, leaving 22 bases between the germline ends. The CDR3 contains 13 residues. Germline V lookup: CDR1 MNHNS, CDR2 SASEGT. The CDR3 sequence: CASRDGWSSPTYF. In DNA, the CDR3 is TGTGCCAGCAGGGACGGCTGGTCTTCGCCGACCTACTTC.

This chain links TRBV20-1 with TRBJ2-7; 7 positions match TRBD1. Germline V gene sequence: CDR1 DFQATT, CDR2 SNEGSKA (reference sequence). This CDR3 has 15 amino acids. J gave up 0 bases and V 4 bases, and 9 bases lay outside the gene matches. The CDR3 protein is CSAIQTGVSSYEQYF. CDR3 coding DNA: TGCAGTGCTATCCAAACAGGGGTCTCCTCCTACGAGCAGTACTTC.

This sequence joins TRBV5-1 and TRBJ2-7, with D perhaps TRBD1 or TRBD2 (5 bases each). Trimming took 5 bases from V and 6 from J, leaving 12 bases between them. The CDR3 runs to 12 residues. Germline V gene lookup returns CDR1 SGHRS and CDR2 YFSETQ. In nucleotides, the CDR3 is TGCGCCAGCAGTGGGGGTCGGCGCGAGCAGTACTTC. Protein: CASSGGRREQYF.

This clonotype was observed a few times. The CDR3 coding sequence is TGCAGTGCTAGGGCTCGGACAGGAATCTATGGCTACACCTTC. Its translation is CSARARTGIYGYTF. The rearrangement uses TRBV20-1 and TRBJ1-2, with 7 bases aligning to TRBD1. The trim removed 3 bases at V and 4 bases at J, leaving 8 bases unmatched. The CDR3 extends over 14 amino acids. In germline, CDR1 is DFQATT, CDR2 SNEGSKA (reference sequence).

This chain's CDR3 is CASSRFGTRVSQYF. CDR3 in DNA: TGTGCCAGCAGTCGGTTCGGGACAAGGGTCTCCCAGTACTTC. This chain joins TRBV12-3 or TRBV12-4 and TRBJ2-5; D is possibly TRBD1 (6 bases). V lost 5 bases, J lost 9 bases, and 19 bases lay in between. The CDR3 runs 14 residues.

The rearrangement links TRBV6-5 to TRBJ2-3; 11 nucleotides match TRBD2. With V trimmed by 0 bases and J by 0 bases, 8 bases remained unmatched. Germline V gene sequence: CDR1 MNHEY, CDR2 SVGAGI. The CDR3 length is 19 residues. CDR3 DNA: TGTGCCAGCAGTTACTCGTCTAGCGGGAGGATTTCGAGCACAGATACGCAGTATTTT. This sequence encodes CASSYSSSGRISSTDTQYF.

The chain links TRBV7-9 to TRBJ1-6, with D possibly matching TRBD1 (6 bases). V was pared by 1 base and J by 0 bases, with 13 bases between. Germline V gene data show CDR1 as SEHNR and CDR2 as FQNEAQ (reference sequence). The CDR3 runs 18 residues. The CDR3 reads CASSLVAGGPSYNSPLHF. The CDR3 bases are TGTGCCAGCAGCTTAGTTGCCGGGGGGCCCTCCTATAATTCACCCCTCCACTTT.

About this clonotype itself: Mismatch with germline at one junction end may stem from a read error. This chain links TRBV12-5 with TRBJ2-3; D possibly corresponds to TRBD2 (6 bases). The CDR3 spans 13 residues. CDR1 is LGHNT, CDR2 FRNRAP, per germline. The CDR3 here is CASGLVVAETQCF. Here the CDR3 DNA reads TGTGCTAGTGGTTTGGTAGTAGCGGAGACGCAGTGTTTT.

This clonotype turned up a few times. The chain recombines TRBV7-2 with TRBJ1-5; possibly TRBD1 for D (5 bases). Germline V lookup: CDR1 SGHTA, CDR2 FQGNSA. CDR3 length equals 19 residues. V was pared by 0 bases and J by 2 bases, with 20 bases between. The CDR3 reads CASSLAQGTGSLGNQPQHF. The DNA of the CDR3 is TGTGCCAGCAGCTTAGCGCAGGGTACAGGTAGTCTTGGCAATCAGCCCCAGCATTTT.

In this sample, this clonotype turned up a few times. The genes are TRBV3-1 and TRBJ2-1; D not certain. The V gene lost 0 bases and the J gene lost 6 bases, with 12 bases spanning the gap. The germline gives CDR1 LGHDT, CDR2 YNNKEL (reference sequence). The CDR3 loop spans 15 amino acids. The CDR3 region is CASSQDLLRINEQFF. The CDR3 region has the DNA TGTGCCAGCAGCCAAGATCTCCTCCGCATCAATGAGCAGTTCTTC.